Detailed here is one T cell receptor (beta chain). The antigen remains unidentified. The sample is drawn from a study of cytomegalovirus exposure and HLA in healthy donors. Study-level findings and limits: Donor immune exposure was known only as CMV serostatus.

Use of 60 Vbeta and 13 Jbeta primers characterized the PCR. Sequencing used immunoSEQ multiplex PCR; TCRdb keeps in-frame clones, though not all of them. The sample includes approximately 110,000 clones, about 74% of them seen just once. The germline gives CDR1 MNHEY, CDR2 SVGAGI. V lost 0 bases and J 4 bases, leaving 12 bases between the germline ends. CDR3 length equals 15 residues. Source material: PBMCs. This chain links TRBV6-5 with TRBJ1-2; D is unresolved. This TCR derives from a woman aged 50 to 60 in good health and CMV-seropositive. This chain's CDR3 is CASSYSRGLPYGYTF. CDR3 nucleotides: TGTGCCAGCAGTTACTCCCGGGGTCTCCCCTATGGCTACACCTTC.